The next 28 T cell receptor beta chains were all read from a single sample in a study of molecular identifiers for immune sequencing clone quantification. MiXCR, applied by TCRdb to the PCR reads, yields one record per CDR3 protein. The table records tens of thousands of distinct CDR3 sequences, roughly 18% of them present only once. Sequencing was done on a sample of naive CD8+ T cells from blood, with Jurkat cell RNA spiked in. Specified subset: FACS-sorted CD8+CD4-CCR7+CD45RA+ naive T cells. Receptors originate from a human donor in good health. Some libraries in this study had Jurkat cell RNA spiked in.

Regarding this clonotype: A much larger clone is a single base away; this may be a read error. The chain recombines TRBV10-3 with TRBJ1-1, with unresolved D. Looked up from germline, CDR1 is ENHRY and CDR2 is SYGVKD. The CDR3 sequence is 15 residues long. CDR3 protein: CTISETIDAWGEAFF. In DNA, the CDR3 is TGTACCATCAGTGAGACTATAGACGCGTGGGGAGAAGCTTTCTTT.

This CDR3 reads CASSPTGTYEQYF. The CDR3, as DNA: TGTGCCAGTAGTCCGACTGGAACCTACGAGCAGTACTTC. The rearrangement joins TRBV19 to TRBJ2-7; D is uncertain. This CDR3 has 13 amino acids. V was clipped by 5 bases and J by 2 bases, with 10 bases between them. CDR1 is LNHDA, CDR2 SQIVND, per germline (reference sequence).

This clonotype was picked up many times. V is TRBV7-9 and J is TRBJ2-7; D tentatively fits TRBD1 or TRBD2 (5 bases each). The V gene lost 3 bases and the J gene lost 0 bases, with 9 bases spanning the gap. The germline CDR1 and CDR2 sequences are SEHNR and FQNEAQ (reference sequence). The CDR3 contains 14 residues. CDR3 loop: CASSLSGSSYEQYF. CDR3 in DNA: TGTGCCAGCAGCTTGTCAGGGAGCTCCTACGAGCAGTACTTC.

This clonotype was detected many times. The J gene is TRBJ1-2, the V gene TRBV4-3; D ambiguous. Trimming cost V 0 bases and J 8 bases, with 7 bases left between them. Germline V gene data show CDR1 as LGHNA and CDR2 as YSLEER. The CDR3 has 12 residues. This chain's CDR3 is CASSQDGIGYTF. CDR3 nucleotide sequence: TGCGCCAGCAGCCAAGATGGGATAGGCTACACCTTC.

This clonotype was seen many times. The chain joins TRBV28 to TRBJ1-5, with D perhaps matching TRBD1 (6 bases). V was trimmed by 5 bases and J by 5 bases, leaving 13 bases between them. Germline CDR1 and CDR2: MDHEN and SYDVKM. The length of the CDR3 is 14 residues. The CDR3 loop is CASSVRGGHQPQHF. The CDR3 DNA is TGTGCCAGCAGTGTAAGGGGGGGCCATCAGCCCCAGCATTTT.

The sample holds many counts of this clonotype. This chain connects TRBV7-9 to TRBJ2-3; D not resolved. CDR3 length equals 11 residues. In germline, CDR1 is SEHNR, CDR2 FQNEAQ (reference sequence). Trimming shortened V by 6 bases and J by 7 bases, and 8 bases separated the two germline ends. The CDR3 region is CASRDLNTQYF. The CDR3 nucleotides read TGTGCCAGCAGAGACCTCAATACGCAGTATTTT.

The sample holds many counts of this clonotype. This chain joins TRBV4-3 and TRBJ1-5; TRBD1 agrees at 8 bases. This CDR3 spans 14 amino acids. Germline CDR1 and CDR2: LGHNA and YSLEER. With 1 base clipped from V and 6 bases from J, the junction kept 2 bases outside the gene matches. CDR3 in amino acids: CASSQGTGSQPQHF. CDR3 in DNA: TGCGCCAGCAGCCAAGGGACAGGGAGTCAGCCCCAGCATTTT.

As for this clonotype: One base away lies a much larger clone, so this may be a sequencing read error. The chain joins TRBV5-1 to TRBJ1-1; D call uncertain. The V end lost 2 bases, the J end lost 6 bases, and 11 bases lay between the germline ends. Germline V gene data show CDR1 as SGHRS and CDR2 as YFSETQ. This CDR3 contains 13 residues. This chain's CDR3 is CASSFTELAEAFF. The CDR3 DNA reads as TGCGCCAGCAGCTTTACAGAGCTCGCTGAAGCTTTCTTT.

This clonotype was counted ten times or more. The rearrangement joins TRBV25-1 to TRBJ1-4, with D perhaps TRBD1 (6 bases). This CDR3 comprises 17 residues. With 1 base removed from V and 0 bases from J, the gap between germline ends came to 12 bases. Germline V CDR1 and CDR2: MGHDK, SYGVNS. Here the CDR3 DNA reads TGTGCCAGCAGTGAATGGGGGGCCAACCCAACTAATGAAAAACTGTTTTTT. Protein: CASSEWGANPTNEKLFF.

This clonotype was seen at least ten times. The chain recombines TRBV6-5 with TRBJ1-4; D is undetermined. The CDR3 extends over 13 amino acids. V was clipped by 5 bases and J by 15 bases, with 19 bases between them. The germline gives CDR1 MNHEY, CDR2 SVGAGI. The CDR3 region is CASSSAPRGEVFF. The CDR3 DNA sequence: TGTGCCAGCAGTAGTGCCCCGCGCGGCGAAGTGTTTTTT.

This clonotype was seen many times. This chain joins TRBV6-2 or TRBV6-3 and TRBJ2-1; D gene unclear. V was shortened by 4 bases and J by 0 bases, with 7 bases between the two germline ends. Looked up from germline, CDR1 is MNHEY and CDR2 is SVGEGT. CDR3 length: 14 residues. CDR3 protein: CASSSITSYNEQFF. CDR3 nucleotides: TGTGCCAGCAGTTCCATAACCTCCTACAATGAGCAGTTCTTC.

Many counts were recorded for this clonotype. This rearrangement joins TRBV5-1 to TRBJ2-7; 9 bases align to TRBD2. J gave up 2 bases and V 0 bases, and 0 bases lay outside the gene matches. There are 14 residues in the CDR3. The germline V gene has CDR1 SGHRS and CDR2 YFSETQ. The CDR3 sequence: CASSLVAGAYEQYF. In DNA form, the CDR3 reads TGCGCCAGCAGCTTGGTAGCGGGAGCCTACGAGCAGTACTTC.

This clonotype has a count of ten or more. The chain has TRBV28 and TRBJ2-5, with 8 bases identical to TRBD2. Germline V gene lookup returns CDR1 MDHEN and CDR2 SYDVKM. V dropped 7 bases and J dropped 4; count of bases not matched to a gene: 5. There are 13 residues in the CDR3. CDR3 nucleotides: TGTGCCAGCACCCCTCGGGGGGGAGAGACCCAGTACTTC. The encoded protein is CASTPRGGETQYF.

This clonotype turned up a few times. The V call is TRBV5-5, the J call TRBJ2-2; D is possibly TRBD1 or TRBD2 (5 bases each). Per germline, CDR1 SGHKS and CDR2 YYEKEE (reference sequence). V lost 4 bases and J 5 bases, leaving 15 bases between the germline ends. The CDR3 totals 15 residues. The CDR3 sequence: CASSLWDGTTGELFF. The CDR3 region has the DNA TGTGCCAGCAGCCTATGGGACGGTACGACCGGGGAGCTGTTTTTT. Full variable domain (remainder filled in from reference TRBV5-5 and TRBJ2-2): DAGVTQSPTHLIKTRGQQVTLRCSPISGHKSVSWYQQVLGQGPQFIFQYYEKEERGRGNFPDRFSARQFPNYSSELNVNALLLGDSALYLCASSLWDGTTGELFFGEGSRLTVL.

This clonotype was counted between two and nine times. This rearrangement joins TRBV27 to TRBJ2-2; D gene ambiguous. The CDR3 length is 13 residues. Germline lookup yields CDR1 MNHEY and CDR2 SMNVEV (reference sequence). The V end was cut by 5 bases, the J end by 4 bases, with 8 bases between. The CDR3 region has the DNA TGTGCCAGCAGTCCCCAGACCACCGGGGAGCTGTTTTTT. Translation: CASSPQTTGELFF.

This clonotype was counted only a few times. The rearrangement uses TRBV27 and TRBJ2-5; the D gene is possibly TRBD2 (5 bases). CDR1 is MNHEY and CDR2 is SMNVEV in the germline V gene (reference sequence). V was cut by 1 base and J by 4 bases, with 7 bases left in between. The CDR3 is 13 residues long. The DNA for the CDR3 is TGTGCCAGCAGTTTATGGAGCGGAGAGACCCAGTACTTC. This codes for CASSLWSGETQYF.

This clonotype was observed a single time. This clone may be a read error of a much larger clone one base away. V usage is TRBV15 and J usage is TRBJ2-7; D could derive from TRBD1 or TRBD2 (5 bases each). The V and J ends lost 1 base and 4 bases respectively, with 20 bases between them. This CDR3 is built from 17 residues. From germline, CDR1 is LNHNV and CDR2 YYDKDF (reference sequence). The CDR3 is CATSRGWGSGVGYEQYF. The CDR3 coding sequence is TGTGCCACCAGCAGAGGTTGGGGGTCCGGCGTTGGTTACGAGCAGTACTTC.

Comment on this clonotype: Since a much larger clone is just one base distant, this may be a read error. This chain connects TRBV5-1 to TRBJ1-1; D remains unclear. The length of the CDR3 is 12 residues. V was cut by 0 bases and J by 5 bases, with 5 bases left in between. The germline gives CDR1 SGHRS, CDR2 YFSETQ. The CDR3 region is CASSLVTTEAFF. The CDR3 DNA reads TGCGCCAGCAGCTTGGTGACGACTGAAGCTTTCTTT.

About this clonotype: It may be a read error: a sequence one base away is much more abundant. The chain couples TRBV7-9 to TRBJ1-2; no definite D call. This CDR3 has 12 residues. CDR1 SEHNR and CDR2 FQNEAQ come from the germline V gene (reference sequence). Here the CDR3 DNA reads TGTGTCAGCCTCTCAGGTCACTATGGCTACACCTTC. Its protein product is CVSLSGHYGYTF.

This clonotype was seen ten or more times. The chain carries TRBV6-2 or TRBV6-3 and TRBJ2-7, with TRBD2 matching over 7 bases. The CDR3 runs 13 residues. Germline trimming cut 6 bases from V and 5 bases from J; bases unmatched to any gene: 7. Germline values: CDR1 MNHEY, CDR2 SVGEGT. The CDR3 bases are TGTGCCAGCAGGGACTCTACTAGCGACGAGCAGTACTTC. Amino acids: CASRDSTSDEQYF.

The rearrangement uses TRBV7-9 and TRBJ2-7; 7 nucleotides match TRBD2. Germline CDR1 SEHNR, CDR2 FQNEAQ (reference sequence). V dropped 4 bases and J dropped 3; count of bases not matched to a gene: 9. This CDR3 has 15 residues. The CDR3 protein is CASSYPGDYFYEQYF. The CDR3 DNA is TGTGCCAGCAGCTACCCGGGGGACTATTTCTACGAGCAGTACTTC.

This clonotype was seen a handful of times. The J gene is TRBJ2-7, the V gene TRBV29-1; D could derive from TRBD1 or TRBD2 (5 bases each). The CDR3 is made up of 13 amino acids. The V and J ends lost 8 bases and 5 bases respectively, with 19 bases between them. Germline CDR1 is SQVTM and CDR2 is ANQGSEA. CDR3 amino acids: CSHTTGASHEQYF. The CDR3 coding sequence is TGCAGCCATACTACCGGGGCCAGCCACGAGCAGTACTTC.

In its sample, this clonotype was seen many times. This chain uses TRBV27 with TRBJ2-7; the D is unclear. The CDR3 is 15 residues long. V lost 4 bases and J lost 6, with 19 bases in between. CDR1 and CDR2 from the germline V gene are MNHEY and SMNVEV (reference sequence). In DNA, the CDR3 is TGTGCCAGCAGTTCAGGACCAGATTCGCCTCTCGAGCAGTACTTC. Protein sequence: CASSSGPDSPLEQYF.

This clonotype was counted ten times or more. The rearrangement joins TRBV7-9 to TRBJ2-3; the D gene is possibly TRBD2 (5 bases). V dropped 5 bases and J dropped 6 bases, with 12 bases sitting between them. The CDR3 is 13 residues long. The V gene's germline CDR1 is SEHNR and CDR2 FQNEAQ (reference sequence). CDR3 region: CASSTPLADTQYF. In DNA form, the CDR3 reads TGTGCCAGCAGCACCCCTCTAGCTGATACGCAGTATTTT.

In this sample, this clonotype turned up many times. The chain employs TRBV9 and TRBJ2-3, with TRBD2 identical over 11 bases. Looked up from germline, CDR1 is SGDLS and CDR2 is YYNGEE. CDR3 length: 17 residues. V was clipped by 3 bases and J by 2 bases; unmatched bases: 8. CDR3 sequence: CASSALTSGSATDTQYF. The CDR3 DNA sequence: TGTGCCAGCAGCGCCCTCACTAGCGGGAGTGCCACAGATACGCAGTATTTT.

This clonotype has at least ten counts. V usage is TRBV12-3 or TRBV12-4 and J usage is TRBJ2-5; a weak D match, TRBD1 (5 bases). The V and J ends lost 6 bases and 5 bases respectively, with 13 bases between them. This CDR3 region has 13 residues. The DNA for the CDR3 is TGTGCCAGCAGAGGGGAAGATACGGAGACCCAGTACTTC. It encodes CASRGEDTETQYF.

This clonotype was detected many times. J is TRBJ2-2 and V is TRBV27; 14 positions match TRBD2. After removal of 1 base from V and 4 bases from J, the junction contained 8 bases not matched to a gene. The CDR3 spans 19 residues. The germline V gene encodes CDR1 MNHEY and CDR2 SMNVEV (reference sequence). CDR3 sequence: CASSLFPGLAGGVTGELFF. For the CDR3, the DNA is TGTGCCAGCAGTTTATTCCCCGGACTAGCGGGAGGTGTCACCGGGGAGCTGTTTTTT.

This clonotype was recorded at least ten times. The CDR3 bases are TGTGCCACCAGCAGTCTACGGGGGGGGGGCACCGGGGAGCTGTTTTTT. Amino acids: CATSSLRGGGTGELFF. This chain links TRBV15 with TRBJ2-2; 8 positions match TRBD2. The CDR3 is 16 residues long. The germline CDR1 and CDR2 sequences are LNHNV and YYDKDF (reference sequence). V dropped 3 bases and J dropped 4; count of bases not matched to a gene: 7.